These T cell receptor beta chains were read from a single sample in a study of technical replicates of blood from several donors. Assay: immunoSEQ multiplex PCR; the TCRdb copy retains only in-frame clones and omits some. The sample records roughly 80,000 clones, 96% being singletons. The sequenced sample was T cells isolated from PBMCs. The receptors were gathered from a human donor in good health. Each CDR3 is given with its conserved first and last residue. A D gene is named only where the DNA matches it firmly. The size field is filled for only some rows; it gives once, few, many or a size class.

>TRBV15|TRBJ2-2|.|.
TGTGCCACCAGCAGAGGACAGTCGAACACCGGGGAGCTGTTTTTT
CATSRGQSNTGELFF
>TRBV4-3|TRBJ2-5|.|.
TGCGCCAGCAGCCAAGGACTAGTGAGTCCTTGGGAGACCCAGTACTTC
CASSQGLVSPWETQYF
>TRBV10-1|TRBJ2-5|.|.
TGCGCCAGCAGTGAGTCTTGGCAGGGGGAGACCCAGTACTTC
CASSESWQGETQYF
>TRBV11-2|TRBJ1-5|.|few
TGTGCCAGCAGCTTGCCAGGGCAGCCCCAGCATTTT
CASSLPGQPQHF
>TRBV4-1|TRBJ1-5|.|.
TGCGCCAGCAGCCATCAATTACAGGGAAGCAATCAGCCCCAGCATTTT
CASSHQLQGSNQPQHF
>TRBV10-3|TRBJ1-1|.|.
TGTGCCATCAGGGAAGACATTGAAGCTTTCTTT
CAIREDIEAFF
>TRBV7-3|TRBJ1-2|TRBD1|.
TGTGCCAGCAGCTTGACAGGGGGCTATGGCTACACCTTC
CASSLTGGYGYTF
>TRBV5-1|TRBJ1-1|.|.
TGCGCCAGCAGCTTGGGATCCGGGGAGCCAGTAGAAGCTTTCTTT
CASSLGSGEPVEAFF
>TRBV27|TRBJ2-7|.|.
TGTGCCAGCAGTATAGGGAGCGGCTCCTACGAGCAGTACTTC
CASSIGSGSYEQYF
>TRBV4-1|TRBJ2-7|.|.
TGCGCCAGCAGCCAAGTACTAACTTTGGAAACCTACGAGCAGTACTTC
CASSQVLTLETYEQYF